This TCR beta chain originates from a study of shared clonotypes between healthy human individuals. Whole-study results and caveats: Naive subsets generally exceeded memory subsets in estimated richness.

In the CD4+ fraction, cells were divided into CD45RA+ naive and CD45RA-negative memory subsets. Concerning this clone: Its antigen remains unknown.

The V end lost 4 bases, the J end lost 6 bases, and 22 bases lay between the germline ends. CDR3 length: 16 amino acids. Germline CDR1 SGHNT, CDR2 YYREEE (reference sequence). Produced via immunoSEQ multiplex PCR; TCRdb's table is partial and in-frame only. The sample includes over 400,000 clones, 95% to 97% of them seen just once. This receptor was taken from a woman in her twenties or thirties in good health. The chain links TRBV5-4 to TRBJ2-5; D gene uncertain. The sample comprised naive CD4+ T cells sorted from blood. Described subset: CD45RA+ positively selected. CDR3 sequence: CASSPANTPLGQTQYF. The CDR3 DNA follows: TGTGCCAGCAGCCCAGCTAACACTCCGCTCGGGCAGACCCAGTACTTC.